Each of the 23 T cell receptor beta chains below was sequenced from the same sample in a study of response to subunit inactivated influenza vaccine. TCRdb ran MiXCR on the RT-PCR reads and lists one entry per CDR3 protein. The sample lists roughly 500,000 distinct CDR3 sequences, about 15% occurring once. Material: CD4+ T cells sorted from PBMCs, obtained about 24 months after vaccination. The receptors were gathered from a man aged 50 to 69 who received an inactivated influenza vaccine.

The rearrangement links TRBV7-9 to TRBJ2-1; D ambiguous. The CDR3 has 13 residues. Deletions cut 1 base from V and 7 bases from J, with 8 bases between. Germline assignment: CDR1 SEHNR and CDR2 FQNEAQ (reference sequence). For the CDR3, the DNA is TGTGCCAGCAGCTTAGTGGTCCGGAATGAGCAGTTCTTC. Protein sequence: CASSLVVRNEQFF.

V is TRBV5-6 and J is TRBJ2-2; no reliable D call. This CDR3 contains 18 residues. Germline CDR1 SGHDT, CDR2 YYEEEE. V lost 1 base, J lost 0 bases, and 16 bases lay in between. The chain's CDR3 is CASSLILGTATNTGELFF. CDR3 bases: TGTGCCAGCAGCTTGATTTTGGGTACGGCTACGAACACCGGGGAGCTGTTTTTT. Full variable domain (missing parts from reference TRBV5-6 and TRBJ2-2): DAGVTQSPTHLIKTRGQQVTLRCSPKSGHDTVSWYQQALGQGPQFIFQYYEEEERQRGNFPDRFSGHQFPNYSSELNVNALLLGDSALYLCASSLILGTATNTGELFFGEGSRLTVL.

This clonotype was counted only a few times. This chain links TRBV7-9 with TRBJ1-1; D possibly corresponds to TRBD1 (5 bases). This CDR3 is 13 amino acids long. Germline loops: CDR1 SEHNR, CDR2 FQNEAQ (reference sequence). Trimming shortened V by 0 bases and J by 8 bases, and 10 bases separated the two germline ends. The CDR3, as DNA: TGTGCCAGCAGCTTAGCTCAGGGTTCCGAAGCTTTCTTT. Translated: CASSLAQGSEAFF.

The table lists this clonotype with a few counts. V usage is TRBV7-2 and J usage is TRBJ1-1; TRBD1 is a possible D gene (5 bases). Trimming shortened V by 0 bases and J by 3 bases, and 11 bases separated the two germline ends. The CDR3 has 15 amino acids. Germline assignment: CDR1 SGHTA and CDR2 FQGNSA. CDR3 in DNA: TGTGCCAGCAGCTTAGCTCCAGGGCCCTACACTGAAGCTTTCTTT. It yields the protein CASSLAPGPYTEAFF.

This clonotype was seen a few times. The rearrangement uses TRBV9 and TRBJ1-2; D possibly corresponds to TRBD1 (6 bases). CDR1 is SGDLS, CDR2 YYNGEE, per germline. Trimming took 3 bases from V and 5 from J, leaving 14 bases between them. The CDR3 consists of 14 residues. The CDR3 DNA sequence: TGTGCCAGCAGCGCCGGACAGCGACTTTATGGCTACACCTTC. Protein sequence: CASSAGQRLYGYTF. The variable domain in full, completed from reference TRBV9 and TRBJ1-2, reads DSGVTQTPKHLITATGQRVTLRCSPRSGDLSVYWYQQSLDQGLQFLIQYYNGEERAKGNILERFSAQQFPDLHSELNLSSLELGDSALYFCASSAGQRLYGYTFGSGTRLTVV.

This clonotype was seen repeatedly, ten times or more. The chain couples TRBV29-1 to TRBJ2-1; perhaps TRBD1 as D (5 bases). The CDR3 runs 16 residues. The germline V and J ends were trimmed by 4 bases and 3 bases, with 19 bases remaining between them. Germline V gives CDR1 SQVTM, CDR2 ANQGSEA. The CDR3 spells CSVGLGENQGYNEQFF. The CDR3 DNA sequence: TGCAGCGTTGGCCTAGGGGAAAACCAAGGCTACAATGAGCAGTTCTTC.

There are many counts of this clonotype. This chain links TRBV12-3 or TRBV12-4 with TRBJ2-1, with 9 bases identical to TRBD2. Unmatched junction bases numbered 3, after V lost 6 bases and J lost 3 bases. The CDR3 spans 14 residues. The CDR3 loop reads CASRRTSDYNEQFF. The DNA of the CDR3 is TGTGCCAGCAGAAGGACTAGCGACTACAATGAGCAGTTCTTC.

A few counts support this clonotype. This chain uses TRBV29-1 with TRBJ1-1; D might be TRBD1 (5 bases). Trimming left V 4 bases short and J 1 base short, with 13 bases between. Germline values: CDR1 SQVTM, CDR2 ANQGSEA. This CDR3 comprises 14 residues. CDR3 coding DNA: TGCAGCGTTGCCAGGGCGACCCCGAACACTGAAGCTTTCTTT. Protein product: CSVARATPNTEAFF. Based on the CDR3 plus reference TRBV29-1 and TRBJ1-1, the full variable domain is SAVISQKPSRDICQRGTSLTIQCQVDSQVTMMFWYRQQPGQSLTLIATANQGSEATYESGFVIDKFPISRPNLTFSTLTVSNMSPEDSSIYLCSVARATPNTEAFFGQGTRLTVV.

This clonotype was detected many times. V usage is TRBV6-2 or TRBV6-3 and J usage is TRBJ2-6, with no clear D. There are 15 residues in the CDR3. The germline V and J ends were trimmed by 2 bases and 0 bases, with 5 bases remaining between them. Per the germline V gene, CDR1 is MNHEY and CDR2 is SVGEGT. The CDR3 is CASSYDGSGANVLTF. DNA of the CDR3: TGTGCCAGCAGTTACGACGGCTCTGGGGCCAACGTCCTGACTTTC.

V usage is TRBV9 and J usage is TRBJ2-7; possible D gene TRBD2, 7 bases. Germline lookup yields CDR1 SGDLS and CDR2 YYNGEE. The CDR3 sequence is 17 residues long. The V end was cut by 0 bases, the J end by 2 bases, with 18 bases between. The CDR3 loop is CASSVGLGASGPYEQYF. In DNA, the CDR3 is TGTGCCAGCAGCGTAGGACTGGGGGCTAGCGGTCCCTACGAGCAGTACTTC.

The chain couples TRBV5-1 to TRBJ1-6; TRBD1 aligns across 8 bases. Trimming cost V 0 bases and J 10 bases; bases outside gene matches: 3. There are 14 residues in the CDR3. Germline loops: CDR1 SGHRS, CDR2 YFSETQ. CDR3 sequence: CASSLGTGSSPLHF. CDR3 DNA: TGCGCCAGCAGCTTGGGGACAGGGTCCTCACCCCTCCACTTT.

The chain recombines TRBV20-1 with TRBJ2-1; TRBD1 is a possible D gene (6 bases). This CDR3 spans 15 amino acids. Per the germline V gene, CDR1 is DFQATT and CDR2 is SNEGSKA (reference sequence). V was cut by 4 bases and J by 9 bases, with 22 bases left in between. Written as DNA, the CDR3 is TGCAGTGCTATCATGCCACAGGGTTGGCGCAGTGAGCAGTTCTTC. This codes for CSAIMPQGWRSEQFF.

This clonotype appeared a few times. V usage is TRBV28 and J usage is TRBJ2-5, with 9 bases aligning to TRBD1. V was pared by 7 bases and J by 7 bases, with 7 bases of the junction left unmatched. The CDR3 contains 13 residues. Germline values: CDR1 MDHEN, CDR2 SYDVKM. As DNA, the CDR3 is TGTGCCAGCAACAGGGGGCTTGGTGGGACCCAGTACTTC. Translation: CASNRGLGGTQYF.

This clonotype was seen many times. This sequence joins TRBV20-1 and TRBJ2-1; 8 bases map to TRBD2. Germline CDR1 and CDR2: DFQATT and SNEGSKA (reference sequence). CDR3 length: 17 amino acids. J was trimmed by 3 bases and V by 4 bases; bases with no gene match: 14. DNA for the CDR3: TGCAGTGCTACCGACGGGGGGGCGCTGGCGGACTACAATGAGCAGTTCTTC. Translation: CSATDGGALADYNEQFF.

The rearrangement joins TRBV7-2 to TRBJ1-2; D is perhaps TRBD1 (5 bases). Germline V lookup: CDR1 SGHTA, CDR2 FQGNSA. Trimming took off 5 bases at V and 8 bases at J, with 21 bases between the two ends. The CDR3 consists of 15 residues. Written as DNA, the CDR3 is TGTGCCAGCAGCCCAGGGTTGGGTATGCTGGCGGGCTACACCTTC. The encoded protein is CASSPGLGMLAGYTF.

The rearrangement links TRBV4-3 to TRBJ2-5; D gene unclear. V was clipped by 0 bases and J by 9 bases, with 8 bases between them. Germline V CDR1 and CDR2: LGHNA, YSLEER. This CDR3 is built from 12 residues. DNA of the CDR3: TGCGCCAGCAGCCAAGATCGAAGGTCCCAGTACTTC. It encodes CASSQDRRSQYF.

This clonotype was found a few times. The CDR3 is CAISEQNQPQHF. Written as DNA, the CDR3 is TGTGCCATCAGTGAGCAGAATCAGCCCCAGCATTTT. This chain links TRBV10-3 with TRBJ1-5; D is ambiguous. V was shortened by 2 bases and J by 4 bases, with 3 bases between the two germline ends. The CDR3 spans 12 residues. Germline CDR1 and CDR2: ENHRY and SYGVKD.

The chain has TRBV6-2 or TRBV6-3 and TRBJ1-5, with 8 nucleotides matching TRBD1. Germline CDR1 is MNHEY and CDR2 is SVGEGT. After removal of 2 bases from V and 3 bases from J, the junction contained 12 bases not matched to a gene. The CDR3 contains 18 residues. CDR3 residues: CASSYPRQGLILNQPQHF. DNA for the CDR3: TGTGCCAGCAGTTACCCAAGACAGGGGTTAATCCTCAATCAGCCCCAGCATTTT.

Written as DNA, the CDR3 is TGCAGTGCTTGGACTAGCGGGGGGAAGACCCAGTACTTC. Its protein is CSAWTSGGKTQYF. The V gene is TRBV20-1, the J gene TRBJ2-5; 14 positions match TRBD2. Germline V lookup: CDR1 DFQATT, CDR2 SNEGSKA (reference sequence). The J segment lost 6 bases and the V segment lost 5 bases, leaving 2 bases of the junction unmatched. The CDR3 extends over 13 amino acids.

The J gene is TRBJ2-3, the V gene TRBV25-1; 11 nucleotides align to TRBD2. The length of the CDR3 is 16 residues. The V and J ends lost 2 bases and 5 bases, in that order; junction bases with no gene match: 6. The germline V gene encodes CDR1 MGHDK and CDR2 SYGVNS. The CDR3 sequence: CASSELRLAGGDTQYF. CDR3 DNA: TGTGCCAGCAGTGAACTGAGGCTAGCGGGGGGAGATACGCAGTATTTT. The entire variable domain, with the rest obtained from reference TRBV25-1 and TRBJ2-3, is as follows: EADIYQTPRYLVIGTGKKITLECSQTMGHDKMYWYQQDPGMELHLIHYSYGVNSTEKGDLSSESTVSRIRTEHFPLTLESARPSHTSQYLCASSELRLAGGDTQYFGPGTRLTVL.

This clonotype came up many times. The gene calls are TRBV20-1 and TRBJ2-7; D is undetermined. Germline CDR1 is DFQATT and CDR2 is SNEGSKA (reference sequence). V lost 2 bases, J lost 4 bases, and 15 bases lay in between. CDR3 length: 14 residues. CDR3 sequence reads: CSARNRDGLYEQYF. CDR3 nucleotides: TGCAGTGCTAGAAATAGAGATGGGCTTTACGAGCAGTACTTC.

CDR3 nucleotides: TGTGCCAGCAGTCCTCTCCTCTCGAGACTGGCTTCAGATACGCAGTATTTT. Encoded protein: CASSPLLSRLASDTQYF. This chain connects TRBV6-2 or TRBV6-3 to TRBJ2-3; D not resolved. Looked up from germline, CDR1 is MNHEY and CDR2 is SVGEGT. With 5 bases removed from V and 4 bases from J, the gap between germline ends came to 22 bases. The CDR3 spans 17 residues.

This clonotype was counted ten times or more. This sequence joins TRBV7-8 and TRBJ2-7; possibly TRBD2 for D (6 bases). Germline lookup yields CDR1 SGHVS and CDR2 FQNEAQ. The V and J ends lost 5 bases and 10 bases respectively, with 12 bases between them. This CDR3 is built from 11 residues. The CDR3 DNA is TGTGCCAGCAGCCTAAGACTAGTTCAGTACTTC. As protein: CASSLRLVQYF.